The 27 T cell receptor beta chains below were found in one sample sequenced in a study of blood T cell repertoires in COVID-19. The table came from immunoSEQ multiplex PCR; TCRdb's copy has only in-frame clones and leaves some out. Found here are about 260,000 clones, more than 80% of them singletons; the top ten hold around 3.5%. Sequencing used peripheral blood. The receptors shown here come from a woman aged 40 to 50 with acute or convalescent COVID-19.

This sequence joins TRBV3-1 (or the pseudogene TRBV3-2) and TRBJ2-5; TRBD2 aligns across 9 bases. V lost 5 bases to trimming and J lost 4 bases; unmatched junction nucleotides: 2. The CDR3 runs 13 residues. Germline V CDR1 and CDR2: LGHDT, YNNKEL (reference sequence). Here the CDR3 DNA reads TGTGCCAGCAGCGTAGCGGGGGTAGAGACCCAGTACTTC. It encodes CASSVAGVETQYF.

This clone was observed a handful of times. V and J are TRBV6-4 and TRBJ2-2; a weak D match, TRBD1 (6 bases). The length of the CDR3 is 14 residues. Trimming removed 4 bases from V and 4 bases from J, with 10 bases in between. CDR1 and CDR2 from the germline V gene are MRHNA and SNTAGT. The CDR3 DNA follows: TGTGCCAGCAGTGTACAGGGTGCCACCGGGGAGCTGTTTTTT. Translating gives CASSVQGATGELFF.

As DNA, the CDR3 is TGTGCCAGCAGTGAACCTATCACAGGGAACACTGGAAACACCATATATTTT. This codes for CASSEPITGNTGNTIYF. The genes are TRBV6-1 and TRBJ1-3, with D maybe TRBD1 (6 bases). Germline V CDR1 and CDR2: MNHNS, SASEGT. V shed 2 bases and J shed 2 bases, with 16 bases lying between them. The CDR3 covers 17 residues.

The J gene is TRBJ1-2, the V gene TRBV6-5, with 9 nucleotides matching TRBD1. The trim removed 5 bases at V and 8 bases at J, leaving 6 bases unmatched. This CDR3 spans 13 amino acids. CDR1 and CDR2 (germline): MNHEY, SVGAGI. CDR3 nucleotide sequence: TGTGCCAGCAGTCCCGGGACAGGGATCGGCTACACCTTC. Protein product: CASSPGTGIGYTF.

A few counts support this clone. The rearrangement joins TRBV28 to TRBJ1-2, with 12 bases fitting TRBD1. CDR1 and CDR2 from the germline V gene are MDHEN and SYDVKM. The CDR3 is made up of 15 amino acids. The ends lost 5 bases at V and 7 bases at J; junction bases unmatched: 8. CDR3 in amino acids: CASSRGTGGIFGYTF. The DNA for the CDR3 is TGTGCCAGCAGTCGAGGGACAGGGGGCATCTTTGGCTACACCTTC.

The chain joins TRBV6-1 to TRBJ1-2; the D is unclear. The CDR3 is made up of 15 amino acids. V lost 2 bases and J 4 bases, leaving 14 bases between the germline ends. Per germline, CDR1 MNHNS and CDR2 SASEGT. The CDR3 DNA follows: TGTGCCAGCAGTGAATCGTTTGCGTTTTCCTATGGCTACACCTTC. This encodes CASSESFAFSYGYTF.

This clone was recorded only once. V is TRBV6-4 and J is TRBJ2-1; possible D gene TRBD2, 5 bases. The ends were cut back, 8 bases at V and 9 bases at J, with 20 bases in the middle. This CDR3 has 14 amino acids. CDR1 is MRHNA and CDR2 is SNTAGT in the germline V gene. CDR3 protein: CASPVVQRWCEQFF. Here the CDR3 DNA reads TGTGCCAGCCCCGTCGTCCAGCGGTGGTGTGAGCAGTTCTTC.

V usage is TRBV29-1 and J usage is TRBJ1-3; tentative D call: TRBD1 (5 bases). Trimming removed 4 bases from V and 0 bases from J, with 13 bases in between. The CDR3 runs 15 residues. Germline assignment: CDR1 SQVTM and CDR2 ANQGSEA. The chain's CDR3 is CSVGGRPNSGNTIYF. DNA of the CDR3: TGCAGCGTTGGGGGCCGACCCAACTCTGGAAACACCATATATTTT.

This clone was found once. This chain uses TRBV24-1 with TRBJ2-1, with 7 bases fitting TRBD1. The V gene's germline CDR1 is KGHDR and CDR2 SFDVKD. There are 13 residues in the CDR3. Germline trimming cut 5 bases from V and 9 bases from J; bases unmatched to any gene: 6. The CDR3 region is CATSAEGGVEQFF. As DNA, the CDR3 is TGTGCCACCAGTGCTGAAGGGGGCGTTGAGCAGTTCTTC.

This sequence joins TRBV9 and TRBJ1-2; maybe TRBD1 (6 bases). The CDR3 consists of 14 residues. The V end lost 4 bases, the J end lost 0 bases, and 10 bases lay between the germline ends. Germline CDR1 SGDLS, CDR2 YYNGEE. CDR3: CASSSGQSNYGYTF. CDR3 bases: TGTGCCAGCAGCTCCGGACAGTCTAACTATGGCTACACCTTC.

This chain joins TRBV19 and TRBJ2-4; 7 bases fit TRBD1. V was clipped by 6 bases and J by 1 base; unmatched bases: 15. Germline V gives CDR1 LNHDA, CDR2 SQIVND (reference sequence). The CDR3 is 18 amino acids. CDR3 coding DNA: TGTGCCAGTAGCCCGACAGGGTACACGAACCGGGCCAAAAACATTCAGTACTTC. It codes for CASSPTGYTNRAKNIQYF.

This rearrangement joins TRBV3-1 (or the pseudogene TRBV3-2) to TRBJ1-2, with a weak D call TRBD1 (6 bases). Trimming took off 1 base at V and 8 bases at J, with 17 bases between the two ends. Germline assignment: CDR1 LGHDT and CDR2 YNNKEL (reference sequence). CDR3 length: 15 residues. The CDR3 DNA reads TGTGCCAGCAGCCAAGGTGGCAGGGGCCAGCAGGGCTACACCTTC. As protein: CASSQGGRGQQGYTF.

The genes are TRBV10-3 and TRBJ1-5; D ambiguous. The CDR3 loop spans 14 amino acids. CDR1 ENHRY and CDR2 SYGVKD come from the germline V gene. V was pared by 3 bases and J by 3 bases, with 9 bases between. CDR3 sequence reads: CAISDGQHNQPQHF. CDR3 coding DNA: TGTGCCATCAGTGATGGGCAGCACAATCAGCCCCAGCATTTT.

This clone was recorded once. The CDR3 spells CASSFPTGASTF. The CDR3 DNA follows: TGTGCCAGCAGTTTTCCGACAGGGGCTTCCACCTTC. V is TRBV6-5 and J is TRBJ1-2; 8 nucleotides agree with TRBD1. Per germline, CDR1 MNHEY and CDR2 SVGAGI. Trimming at V came to 4 bases and at J to 13 bases, leaving 8 bases not matched to a gene. This CDR3 is 12 amino acids long.

This clone was detected only once. The rearrangement joins TRBV6-5 to TRBJ1-3; D unclear. Trimming stripped 10 bases from V and 0 bases from J, with 16 bases between. This CDR3 is built from 15 residues. CDR1 and CDR2 from the germline V gene are MNHEY and SVGAGI. CDR3 in DNA: TGTGCCACCCACGAACGAGGCAGCTCTGGAAACACCATATATTTT. Protein sequence: CATHERGSSGNTIYF.

The CDR3 nucleotides are TGTGCCAGTAGTAGCTACAGGGGGCAGAATTCACCCCTCCACTTT. Its protein is CASSSYRGQNSPLHF. The rearrangement joins TRBV19 to TRBJ1-6; 9 bases are a match to TRBD1. This CDR3 comprises 15 residues. The junction had 5 bases not matched to a gene; V was cut back by 4 bases and J by 7 bases. Germline CDR1 LNHDA, CDR2 SQIVND (reference sequence). Variable domain in full (rest from reference TRBV19 and TRBJ1-6): DGGITQSPKYLFRKEGQNVTLSCEQNLNHDAMYWYRQDPGQGLRLIYYSQIVNDFQKGDIAEGYSVSREKKESFPLTVTSAQKNPTAFYLCASSSYRGQNSPLHFGNGTRLTVT.

The chain joins TRBV25-1 to TRBJ1-2; unclear D gene. This CDR3 contains 15 residues. V dropped 3 bases and J dropped 4 bases, with 15 bases sitting between them. Germline lookup yields CDR1 MGHDK and CDR2 SYGVNS. CDR3 nucleotides: TGTGCCAGCAGTGACCCCGCACTGTCTGGCTATGGCTACACCTTC. This encodes CASSDPALSGYGYTF.

CDR3 in DNA: TGTGCCAGCAGCTTGGGGCAGGGGTACCACGAGCAGTACGTC. Translated: CASSLGQGYHEQYV. The rearrangement links TRBV5-8 to TRBJ2-7; D possibly corresponds to TRBD1 (6 bases). V shed 0 bases and J shed 5 bases, with 12 bases lying between them. Germline CDR1 reads SGHTS; CDR2 reads YDEGEE. The CDR3 extends over 14 amino acids.

The V and J genes are TRBV18 and TRBJ1-2, with D possibly being TRBD1 (5 bases). Per germline, CDR1 KGHSH and CDR2 LQKENI. V lost 6 bases, J lost 8 bases, and 19 bases lay in between. The CDR3 loop spans 14 amino acids. The CDR3 DNA reads as TGTGCCAGCTCCCACGCGGACATCGAGAAGGGCTACACCTTC. This gives the protein CASSHADIEKGYTF.

This CDR3 reads CASSHRRTGNEQFF. CDR3 nucleotides: TGTGCCAGCAGCCACCGCAGGACGGGAAATGAGCAGTTCTTC. This chain links TRBV5-6 with TRBJ2-1; D is perhaps TRBD2 (5 bases). The CDR3 is made up of 14 amino acids. Germline assignment: CDR1 SGHDT and CDR2 YYEEEE. V lost 4 bases to trimming and J lost 7 bases, with 15 bases between them.

This chain links TRBV27 with TRBJ1-2; TRBD1 agrees at 7 bases. This CDR3 is built from 14 residues. V gave up 5 bases and J gave up 4 bases; unmatched junction bases: 7. From germline, CDR1 is MNHEY and CDR2 SMNVEV (reference sequence). The CDR3 bases are TGTGCCAGCAGTGCAGCCGGGACAGCCTATGGCTACACCTTC. Translated, it gives CASSAAGTAYGYTF.

Comment on this clone: The sample contains more than one DNA sequence encoding this CDR3. The chain recombines TRBV5-1 with TRBJ1-1, with TRBD1 matching 9 bases. The CDR3 is 15 residues long. J was trimmed by 1 base and V by 0 bases; bases with no gene match: 1. Germline V gives CDR1 SGHRS, CDR2 YFSETQ. CDR3 sequence reads: CASSLETGGNTEAFF. CDR3 sequence (DNA): TGCGCCAGCAGCTTGGAGACAGGGGGGAACACTGAAGCTTTCTTT.

The CDR3 nucleotides read TGCGCCAGCAGTGGGGGGGCGGGGGGCCGTTCCTACGAGCAGTACGTC. Residues: CASSGGAGGRSYEQYV. The rearrangement joins TRBV10-2 to TRBJ2-7, with 8 positions matching TRBD2. After removal of 4 bases from V and 1 base from J, the junction contained 9 bases not matched to a gene. Germline CDR1 is WSHSY and CDR2 is SAAADI. CDR3 size: 16 residues.

The genes are TRBV18 and TRBJ1-5; D is unresolved. CDR3 length: 14 amino acids. Trimming shortened V by 2 bases and J by 1 base, and 6 bases separated the two germline ends. Germline loops: CDR1 KGHSH, CDR2 LQKENI. The CDR3 spells CASSPSRSNQPQHF. The CDR3 region has the DNA TGTGCCAGCTCACCATCCAGAAGCAATCAGCCCCAGCATTTT.

This clone was detected only once. V usage is TRBV18 and J usage is TRBJ1-3; TRBD1 aligns across 7 bases. Germline V gene lookup returns CDR1 KGHSH and CDR2 LQKENI. This CDR3 is 15 amino acids long. V shed 3 bases, J shed 3 bases, and the junction held 5 bases outside the gene matches. The DNA of the CDR3 is TGTGCCAGCTCACCCCAAGGGACAGATGGAAACACCATATATTTT. It codes for CASSPQGTDGNTIYF.

This chain connects TRBV19 to TRBJ1-5; D is possibly TRBD1 (5 bases). This CDR3 is 15 amino acids long. V was clipped by 1 base and J by 6 bases, with 13 bases between them. CDR1 is LNHDA, CDR2 SQIVND, per germline (reference sequence). The CDR3 DNA follows: TGTGCCAGTAGTATAGTCGATGGGGGGTCTCAGCCCCAGCATTTT. Its protein is CASSIVDGGSQPQHF.

This clone was seen a few times. This chain connects TRBV5-1 to TRBJ1-6; TRBD1 might be the D (5 bases). The CDR3 covers 15 residues. Germline lookup yields CDR1 SGHRS and CDR2 YFSETQ. V was trimmed by 0 bases and J by 7 bases, leaving 11 bases between them. For the CDR3, the DNA is TGCGCCAGCAGCTTGGGGGGCGTCACGAATTCACCCCTCCACTTT. Residues: CASSLGGVTNSPLHF. The entire variable domain, with the rest obtained from reference TRBV5-1 and TRBJ1-6, is as follows: KAGVTQTPRYLIKTRGQQVTLSCSPISGHRSVSWYQQTPGQGLQFLFEYFSETQRNKGNFPGRFSGRQFSNSRSEMNVSTLELGDSALYLCASSLGGVTNSPLHFGNGTRLTVT.